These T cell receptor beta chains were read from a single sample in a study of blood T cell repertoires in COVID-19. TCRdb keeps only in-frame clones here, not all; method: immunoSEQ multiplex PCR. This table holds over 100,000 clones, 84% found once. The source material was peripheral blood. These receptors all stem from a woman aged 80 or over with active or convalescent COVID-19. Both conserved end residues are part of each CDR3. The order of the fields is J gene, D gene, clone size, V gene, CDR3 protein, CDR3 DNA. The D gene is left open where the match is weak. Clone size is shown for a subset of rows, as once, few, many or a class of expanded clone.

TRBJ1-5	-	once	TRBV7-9	CASSTLEGPQPQHF	TGTGCCAGCAGCACCCTGGAGGGGCCGCAGCCCCAGCATTTT
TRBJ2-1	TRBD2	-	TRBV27	CASRQGSGSGNEQFF	TGTGCCAGCCGCCAGGGTAGCGGGAGCGGGAATGAGCAGTTCTTC
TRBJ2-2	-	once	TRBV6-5	CASTFGGRSGELFF	TGTGCCAGCACCTTCGGGGGGCGAAGCGGGGAGCTGTTTTTT
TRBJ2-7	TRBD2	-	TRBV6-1	CASSEPTVGSGRLGLYEQYF	TGTGCCAGCAGTGAACCGACTGTTGGTAGCGGGAGGTTGGGACTGTACGAGCAGTACTTC
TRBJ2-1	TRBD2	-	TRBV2	CASSEYGLAVLTFF	TGTGCCAGCAGTGAATACGGACTAGCGGTCCTTACGTTCTTC
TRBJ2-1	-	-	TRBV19	CASSTQGIYNEQFF	TGTGCCAGTAGTACACAGGGAATATACAATGAGCAGTTCTTC
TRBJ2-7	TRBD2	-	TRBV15	CACAPTGRTTYEQYF	TGTGCCTGCGCTCCTACCGGGAGGACTACCTACGAGCAGTACTTC
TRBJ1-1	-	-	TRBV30	CAWNRVLHTEAFF	TGTGCCTGGAACAGGGTCTTACACACTGAAGCTTTCTTT
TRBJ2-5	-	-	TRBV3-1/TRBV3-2	CASSQDMGTQETQYF	TGTGCCAGCAGCCAAGATATGGGCACCCAAGAGACCCAGTACTTC
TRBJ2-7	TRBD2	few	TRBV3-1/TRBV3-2	CASSLGLAQAYEQYF	TGTGCCAGCAGCCTCGGACTAGCACAAGCCTACGAGCAGTACTTC
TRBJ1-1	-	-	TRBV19	CASSIRGTFLLNTEAFF	TGTGCCAGTAGTATACGGGGAACATTCTTATTGAACACTGAAGCTTTCTTT
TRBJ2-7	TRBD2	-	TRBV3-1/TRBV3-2	CASSARTSGIYEQYF	TGTGCCAGCAGCGCCCGGACTAGCGGGATCTACGAGCAGTACTTC
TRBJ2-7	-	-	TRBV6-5	CASSRGPSYEQYF	TGTGCCAGCAGTCGGGGTCCATCCTACGAGCAGTACTTC
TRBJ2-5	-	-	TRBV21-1	CASSRVGKRTSGHQETQYF	TGTGCCAGCAGCAGAGTAGGAAAACGGACTAGCGGACACCAAGAGACCCAGTACTTC
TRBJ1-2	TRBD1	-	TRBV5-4	CASSKQGTGVYGYTF	TGTGCCAGCAGCAAGCAAGGGACAGGGGTTTATGGCTACACCTTC
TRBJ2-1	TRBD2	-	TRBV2	CASSSGTNLSYNEQFF	TGTGCCAGCAGTAGCGGGACGAACCTTTCCTACAATGAGCAGTTCTTC
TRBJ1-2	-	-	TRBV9	CASSVPGGYGYTF	TGTGCCAGCAGCGTACCCGGGGGCTATGGCTACACCTTC
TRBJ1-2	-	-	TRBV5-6	CASSLEESNYGYTF	TGTGCCAGCAGCTTGGAGGAGTCTAACTATGGCTACACCTTC
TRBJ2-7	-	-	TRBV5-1	CASRAVNSYEQYF	TGCGCCAGCAGAGCCGTGAACTCCTACGAGCAGTACTTC
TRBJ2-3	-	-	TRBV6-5	CASNESPFTDTQYF	TGTGCCAGCAACGAGTCTCCTTTCACAGATACGCAGTATTTT
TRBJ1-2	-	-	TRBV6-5	CAITERGGGYTF	TGTGCCATTACGGAGAGGGGAGGTGGCTACACCTTC
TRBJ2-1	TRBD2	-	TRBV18	CASSQAGLAGTNEQFF	TGTGCCAGCTCACAAGCGGGACTAGCGGGAACCAATGAGCAGTTCTTC
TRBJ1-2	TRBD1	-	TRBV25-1	CASSLGQGIGYTF	TGTGCCAGCAGCTTGGGACAGGGGATCGGCTACACCTTC
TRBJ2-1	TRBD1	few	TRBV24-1	CATSEAGTGDDNEQFF	TGTGCCACCAGTGAGGCCGGGACAGGGGACGACAATGAGCAGTTCTTC
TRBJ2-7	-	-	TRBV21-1	CASSKVRVAGPPGSYEQYF	TGTGCCAGCAGCAAAGTAAGGGTTGCCGGGCCACCGGGATCCTACGAGCAGTACTTC
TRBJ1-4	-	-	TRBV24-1	CATSDPGSTNEKLFF	TGTGCCACCAGTGACCCAGGATCAACTAATGAAAAACTGTTTTTT
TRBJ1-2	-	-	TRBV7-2	CASSLGRVLGGYTF	TGTGCCAGCAGCTTGGGGAGAGTCCTCGGGGGCTACACCTTC
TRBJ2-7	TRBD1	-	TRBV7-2	CASSRDPQGAYEQYF	TGTGCCAGCAGCAGAGATCCCCAGGGGGCTTACGAGCAGTACTTC
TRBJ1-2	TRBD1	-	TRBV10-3	CAISGGDSQNYGYTF	TGTGCCATCAGTGGGGGGGACAGCCAGAACTATGGCTACACCTTC
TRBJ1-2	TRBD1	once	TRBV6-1	CASSADREYVGGYGYTF	TGTGCCAGCAGTGCGGACAGGGAGTACGTGGGGGGCTATGGCTACACCTTC
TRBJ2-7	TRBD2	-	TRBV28	CASSLFGLAGIYEQYF	TGTGCCAGCAGTTTATTCGGGCTAGCGGGGATCTACGAGCAGTACTTC
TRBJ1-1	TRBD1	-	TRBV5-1	CASSLRGTDTEAFF	TGCGCCAGCAGTTTGCGGGGGACAGACACTGAAGCTTTCTTT
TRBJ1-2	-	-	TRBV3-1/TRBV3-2	CASSLRGENGYTF	TGTGCCAGCAGCCTCAGGGGCGAGAATGGCTACACCTTC
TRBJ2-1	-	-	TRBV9	CASSVAPSEQFF	TGTGCCAGCAGCGTAGCACCTAGTGAACAGTTCTTC
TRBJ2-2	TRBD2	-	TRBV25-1	CASSGLAGGPTGELFF	TGTGCCAGCAGTGGTTTAGCGGGAGGGCCAACCGGGGAGCTGTTTTTT
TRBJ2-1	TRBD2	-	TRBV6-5	CASTWRESNNEQFF	TGTGCCAGCACGTGGCGGGAGTCAAACAATGAGCAGTTCTTC
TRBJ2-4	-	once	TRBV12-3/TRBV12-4	CASSPLGPNIQYF	TGTGCCAGCAGTCCGTTGGGGCCTAACATTCAGTACTTC
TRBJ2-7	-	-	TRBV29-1	CSVARRSGEQYF	TGCAGCGTTGCAAGGAGGTCGGGAGAGCAGTACTTC
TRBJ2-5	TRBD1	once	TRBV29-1	CSVERDSQETQYF	TGCAGCGTTGAAAGGGACAGCCAAGAGACCCAGTACTTC
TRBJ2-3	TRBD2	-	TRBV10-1	CASSERREGTDTQYF	TGCGCCAGCAGTGAGAGGCGGGAGGGCACAGATACGCAGTATTTT
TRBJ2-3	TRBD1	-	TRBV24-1	CATSDWTGTTDTQYF	TGTGCCACCAGTGATTGGACAGGGACGACAGATACGCAGTATTTT
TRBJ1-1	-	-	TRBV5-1	CASSLALGAEAFF	TGCGCCAGCAGCTTGGCCCTAGGGGCTGAAGCTTTCTTT
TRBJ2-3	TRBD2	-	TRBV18	CASSPQAGRTDTQYF	TGTGCCAGCTCACCACAAGCGGGACGCACAGATACGCAGTATTTT
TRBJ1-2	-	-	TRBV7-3	CASSLTSANYGYTF	TGTGCCAGCAGCTTAACCTCCGCTAACTATGGCTACACCTTC
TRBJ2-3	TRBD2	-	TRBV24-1	CATSDATASGRAQDTQYF	TGTGCCACCAGTGATGCCACCGCTAGCGGGAGGGCACAAGATACGCAGTATTTT
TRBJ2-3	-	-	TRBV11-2	CASSITRSTDTQYF	TGTGCCAGCAGCATCACGCGGAGCACAGATACGCAGTATTTT
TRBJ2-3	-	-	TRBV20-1	CSASRWGEREDTQYF	TGCAGTGCTAGTCGTTGGGGGGAGAGGGAAGATACGCAGTATTTT
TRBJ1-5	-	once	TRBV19	CASREGGQPQHF	TGTGCCAGCAGGGAAGGGGGTCAGCCCCAGCATTTT
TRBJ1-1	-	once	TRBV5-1	CASSLEVMGGNTEAFF	TGCGCCAGCAGCTTGGAGGTTATGGGGGGGAACACTGAAGCTTTCTTT
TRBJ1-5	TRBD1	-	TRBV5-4	CASSLGQGANQPQHF	TGTGCCAGCAGCTTGGGACAGGGGGCAAATCAGCCCCAGCATTTT
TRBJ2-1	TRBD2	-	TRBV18	CASSPPGSGTSGSSYNEQFF	TGTGCCAGCTCACCACCTGGCTCGGGGACTAGCGGGAGCTCCTACAATGAGCAGTTCTTC
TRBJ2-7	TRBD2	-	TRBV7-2	CASSLAHSGRGYEQYF	TGTGCCAGCAGCTTAGCGCATAGCGGGAGAGGGTACGAGCAGTACTTC
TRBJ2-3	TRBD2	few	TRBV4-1	CASSQVPGGPDTQYF	TGCGCCAGCAGCCAAGTGCCGGGAGGGCCTGATACGCAGTATTTT
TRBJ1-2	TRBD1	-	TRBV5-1	CASSAGDRANYGYTF	TGCGCCAGCAGCGCTGGGGACAGGGCTAACTATGGCTACACCTTC